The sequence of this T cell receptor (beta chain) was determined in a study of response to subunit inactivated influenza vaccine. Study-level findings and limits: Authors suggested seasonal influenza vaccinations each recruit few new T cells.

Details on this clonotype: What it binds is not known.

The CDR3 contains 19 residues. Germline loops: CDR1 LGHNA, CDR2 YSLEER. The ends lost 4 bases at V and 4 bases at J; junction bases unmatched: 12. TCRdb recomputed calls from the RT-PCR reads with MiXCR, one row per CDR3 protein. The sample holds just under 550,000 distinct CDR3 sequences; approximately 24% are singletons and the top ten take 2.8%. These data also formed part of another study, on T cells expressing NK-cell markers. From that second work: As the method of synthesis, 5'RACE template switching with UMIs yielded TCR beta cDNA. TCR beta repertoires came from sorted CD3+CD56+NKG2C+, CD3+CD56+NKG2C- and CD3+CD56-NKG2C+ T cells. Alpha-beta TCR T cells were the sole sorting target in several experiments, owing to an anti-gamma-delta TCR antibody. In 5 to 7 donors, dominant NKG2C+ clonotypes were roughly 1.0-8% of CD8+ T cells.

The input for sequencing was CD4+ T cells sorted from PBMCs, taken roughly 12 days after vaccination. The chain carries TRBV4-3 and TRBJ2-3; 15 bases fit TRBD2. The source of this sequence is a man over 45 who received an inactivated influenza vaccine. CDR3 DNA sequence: TGCGCCAGCAGCCTCACGGCCGGGACTAGCGGGAGGTCCCCAGATACGCAGTATTTT. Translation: CASSLTAGTSGRSPDTQYF.